What follows are 31 T cell receptor beta chains derived from one specimen sequenced in a study of blood T cell repertoires in COVID-19. The protocol was immunoSEQ multiplex PCR, while the TCRdb copy is restricted to in-frame clones and leaves out a portion. The top ten clones hold roughly 32% of a sample with 8,800 or so clones, less than 85% of them seen once. The sample consisted of peripheral blood. These receptors were taken from a human donor in a cohort sampled during active COVID-19.

V usage is TRBV6-5 and J usage is TRBJ2-3; D uncertain. Germline V gene data show CDR1 as MNHEY and CDR2 as SVGAGI. The germline V and J ends were trimmed by 2 bases and 2 bases, with 14 bases remaining between them. This CDR3 comprises 16 residues. CDR3 region: CASSYEPGRPTDTQYF. For the CDR3, the DNA is TGTGCCAGCAGTTACGAACCAGGCCGGCCCACAGATACGCAGTATTTT.

This chain connects TRBV25-1 to TRBJ1-2, with 8 bases lining up with TRBD1. V trimming: 0 bases; J trimming: 4 bases; junction bases outside the gene matches: 4. The germline gives CDR1 MGHDK, CDR2 SYGVNS. This CDR3 spans 15 amino acids. The CDR3 nucleotides read TGTGCCAGCAGTGAATACGGACAGGGCCGCTATGGCTACACCTTC. This gives the protein CASSEYGQGRYGYTF.

This sequence joins TRBV9 and TRBJ2-1, with 10 nucleotides matching TRBD2. Looked up from germline, CDR1 is SGDLS and CDR2 is YYNGEE. There are 15 residues in the CDR3. V lost 1 base, J lost 4 bases, and 2 bases stayed unmatched. This CDR3 is CASSVFSGGYNEQFF. CDR3 bases: TGTGCCAGCAGCGTATTTAGCGGGGGGTACAATGAGCAGTTCTTC.

The chain employs TRBV29-1 and TRBJ1-3; 12 bases line up with TRBD1. The CDR3 is made up of 14 amino acids. V dropped 6 bases and J dropped 5; count of bases not matched to a gene: 5. CDR1 SQVTM and CDR2 ANQGSEA come from the germline V gene. For the CDR3, the DNA is TGCAGCGTGGGACAGGGGGCTAGTAGAAACACCATATATTTT. Amino acids: CSVGQGASRNTIYF.

The chain links TRBV28 to TRBJ1-2, with 9 bases matching TRBD1. V dropped 6 bases and J dropped 8; count of bases not matched to a gene: 7. The CDR3 runs to 13 residues. CDR1 is MDHEN and CDR2 is SYDVKM in the germline V gene. The CDR3 nucleotides read TGTGCCAGCAGACTGTGGACAGGGGAAGGCTACACCTTC. Its protein product is CASRLWTGEGYTF.

This chain uses TRBV4-2 with TRBJ2-3, with TRBD2 matching 9 bases. Germline CDR1 LGHNA, CDR2 YNFKEQ. The V and J ends lost 0 bases and 3 bases, in that order; junction bases with no gene match: 7. This CDR3 comprises 17 residues. The CDR3 is CASSQDPTSGETDTQYF. DNA for the CDR3: TGTGCCAGCAGCCAAGACCCGACTAGCGGAGAGACAGATACGCAGTATTTT.

The rearrangement joins TRBV6-1 to TRBJ2-5, with TRBD1 as a possible D gene (6 bases). V shed 2 bases and J shed 5 bases, with 6 bases lying between them. CDR3 length equals 12 residues. Germline CDR1 and CDR2: MNHNS and SASEGT. The CDR3 spells CASSERGETQYF. For the CDR3, the DNA is TGTGCCAGCAGTGAAAGGGGGGAGACCCAGTACTTC.

This chain uses TRBV6-2 or TRBV6-3 with TRBJ1-2, with D maybe TRBD1 (5 bases). Trimming stripped 2 bases from V and 4 bases from J, with 14 bases between. From germline, CDR1 is MNHEY and CDR2 SVGEGT. The CDR3 is made up of 15 amino acids. In DNA form, the CDR3 reads TGTGCCAGCAGTTACCTCAAGCAGGGAGGCTATGGCTACACCTTC. Its protein product is CASSYLKQGGYGYTF.

This clone was observed a single time. The gene calls are TRBV11-2 and TRBJ2-7; a weak D match, TRBD1 (5 bases). Trimming took off 1 base at V and 0 bases at J, with 7 bases between the two ends. Germline V gene sequence: CDR1 SGHAT, CDR2 FQNNGV. This CDR3 has 14 amino acids. The CDR3 DNA sequence: TGTGCCAGCAGCTTAGGACAGTTCTCCTACGAGCAGTACTTC. Encoded protein: CASSLGQFSYEQYF. Using reference TRBV11-2 and TRBJ2-7 for the parts outside the CDR3, the full variable domain is EAGVAQSPRYKIIEKRQSVAFWCNPISGHATLYWYQQILGQGPKLLIQFQNNGVVDDSQLPKDRFSAERLKGVDSTLKIQPAKLEDSAVYLCASSLGQFSYEQYFGPGTRLTVT.

This chain links TRBV18 with TRBJ1-5, with 7 bases identical to TRBD1. This CDR3 spans 16 amino acids. Germline loops: CDR1 KGHSH, CDR2 LQKENI. With 4 bases clipped from V and 0 bases from J, the junction kept 6 bases outside the gene matches. CDR3 nucleotides: TGTGCCAGCTCACAATCTACAGGGGATAGCAATCAGCCCCAGCATTTT. This sequence encodes CASSQSTGDSNQPQHF.

The V and J genes are TRBV6-6 and TRBJ2-7, with 7 positions matching TRBD2. Per germline, CDR1 MNHNY and CDR2 SVGAGI (reference sequence). V gave up 6 bases and J gave up 4 bases; unmatched junction bases: 9. CDR3 length: 14 residues. DNA for the CDR3: TGTGCCAGCAGGCAAGGCCGCGGGGGATACGAGCAGTACTTC. Translated: CASRQGRGGYEQYF.

This chain links TRBV3-1 (or the pseudogene TRBV3-2) with TRBJ2-1; 9 bases agree with TRBD2. The germline V gene has CDR1 LGHDT and CDR2 YNNKEL (reference sequence). Germline trimming cut 0 bases from V and 0 bases from J; bases unmatched to any gene: 6. The CDR3 runs 18 residues. The CDR3 loop reads CASSQDLSGRSSYNEQFF. The CDR3 DNA follows: TGTGCCAGCAGCCAAGATCTCAGCGGGAGGAGCTCCTACAATGAGCAGTTCTTC.

This clone was observed a few times. The V gene is TRBV15, the J gene TRBJ2-5, with D tentatively TRBD2 (6 bases). Trimming took 1 base from V and 5 from J, leaving 17 bases between them. CDR1 is LNHNV and CDR2 is YYDKDF in the germline V gene (reference sequence). The CDR3 has 16 residues. The CDR3 DNA reads as TGTGCCACCAGCAGAGTGGCGGGAACGGGTGGGGAGACCCAGTACTTC. Its translation: CATSRVAGTGGETQYF.

This rearrangement joins TRBV6-1 to TRBJ2-7; 11 bases agree with TRBD2. Germline-derived CDR1 and CDR2 are MNHNS and SASEGT. V trimming: 4 bases; J trimming: 2 bases; junction bases outside the gene matches: 13. The CDR3 consists of 18 residues. In DNA, the CDR3 is TGTGCCAGCAGTGCCGGGACTAGCGGACAGTCGAAGCCCTACGAGCAGTACGTC. This sequence encodes CASSAGTSGQSKPYEQYV.

This chain connects TRBV4-3 to TRBJ2-1; 9 bases line up with TRBD2. Germline CDR1 LGHNA, CDR2 YSLEER. The CDR3 sequence is 16 residues long. J lost 6 bases, V lost 0 bases, and 6 bases had no gene match. Written as DNA, the CDR3 is TGCGCCAGCAGCCAAGAGTATCGACTAGCGGCCAATGAGCAGTTCTTC. Its protein is CASSQEYRLAANEQFF.

J is TRBJ2-3 and V is TRBV5-1, with 11 bases aligning to TRBD2. Germline values: CDR1 SGHRS, CDR2 YFSETQ. With 4 bases clipped from V and 2 bases from J, the junction kept 6 bases outside the gene matches. This CDR3 comprises 16 residues. The CDR3 region has the DNA TGCGCCAGCAGCATAACTAGCGGGGGACCCACAGATACGCAGTATTTT. Encoded protein: CASSITSGGPTDTQYF. The full variable domain, completed using reference TRBV5-1 and TRBJ2-3, is KAGVTQTPRYLIKTRGQQVTLSCSPISGHRSVSWYQQTPGQGLQFLFEYFSETQRNKGNFPGRFSGRQFSNSRSEMNVSTLELGDSALYLCASSITSGGPTDTQYFGPGTRLTVL.

The chain combines TRBV5-6 with TRBJ2-1; no clear D gene. The CDR3 is made up of 14 amino acids. The germline gives CDR1 SGHDT, CDR2 YYEEEE. Trimming shortened V by 6 bases and J by 3 bases, and 13 bases separated the two germline ends. The CDR3 DNA sequence: TGTGCCAGCACGCGCCTGCCGATCTACAATGAGCAGTTCTTC. It translates to CASTRLPIYNEQFF.

As to this clone: The same CDR3 can be traced to other DNA sequences in this sample. The chain combines TRBV6-6 with TRBJ1-1; D ambiguous. The CDR3 runs to 14 residues. CDR1 and CDR2 from the germline V gene are MNHNY and SVGAGI (reference sequence). Trimming removed 0 bases at V and 2 bases at J, with 7 bases between. The CDR3 loop reads CASSYSEGNTEAFF. Here the CDR3 DNA reads TGTGCCAGCAGTTACTCAGAGGGTAACACTGAAGCTTTCTTT.

V usage is TRBV10-3 and J usage is TRBJ1-1; a weak D match, TRBD1 (6 bases). Per the germline V gene, CDR1 is ENHRY and CDR2 is SYGVKD. This CDR3 has 14 amino acids. Trimming took off 5 bases at V and 3 bases at J, with 13 bases between the two ends. The CDR3 DNA reads TGTGCCATCAGTCAATCCGAGGGGGACACTGAAGCTTTCTTT. This sequence encodes CAISQSEGDTEAFF.

This clone was picked up a small number of times. The V gene is TRBV2, the J gene TRBJ2-7, with D unclear. Germline CDR1 SNHLY, CDR2 FYNNEI. The V end was cut by 7 bases, the J end by 3 bases, with 7 bases between. There are 11 residues in the CDR3. The CDR3 region is CASMIGYEQYF. In DNA, the CDR3 is TGTGCCAGCATGATCGGCTACGAGCAGTACTTC.

The chain recombines TRBV6-1 with TRBJ1-2, with 8 positions matching TRBD1. Germline trimming cut 1 base from V and 8 bases from J; bases unmatched to any gene: 9. The germline CDR1 and CDR2 sequences are MNHNS and SASEGT. The CDR3 covers 15 residues. CDR3 sequence: CASSEGPGGTVGYTF. The CDR3 DNA follows: TGTGCCAGCAGTGAAGGCCCAGGGGGCACCGTAGGCTACACCTTC.

The gene calls are TRBV4-1 and TRBJ1-3; no reliable D call. There are 14 residues in the CDR3. Germline-derived CDR1 and CDR2 are MGHRA and YSYEKL. The V end was cut by 5 bases, the J end by 1 base, with 9 bases between. CDR3 nucleotides: TGCGCCAGCAGCTGGACTGCGTCTGGAAACACCATATATTTT. Translation: CASSWTASGNTIYF.

The chain couples TRBV2 to TRBJ1-6; TRBD1 is a possible D gene (5 bases). CDR3 length: 15 residues. V lost 6 bases, J lost 7 bases, and 16 bases lay in between. Germline V gene sequence: CDR1 SNHLY, CDR2 FYNNEI. The CDR3 sequence is CASRTTGLLNSPLHF. The CDR3 nucleotides read TGTGCCAGCAGAACTACGGGACTTCTAAATTCACCCCTCCACTTT.

The chain joins TRBV6-5 to TRBJ2-5; 8 positions agree with TRBD1. Per the germline V gene, CDR1 is MNHEY and CDR2 is SVGAGI. Trimming removed 5 bases from V and 5 bases from J; junction bases left unmatched: 7. The CDR3 contains 14 residues. CDR3 sequence (DNA): TGTGCCAGCAGTAAGGCAGGGGGCAGGGAGACCCAGTACTTC. It codes for CASSKAGGRETQYF.

The chain couples TRBV9 to TRBJ1-1; TRBD1 is a possible D gene (6 bases). Germline V gene lookup returns CDR1 SGDLS and CDR2 YYNGEE. The CDR3 is 16 residues long. V lost 2 bases and J 5 bases, leaving 19 bases between the germline ends. CDR3 DNA sequence: TGTGCCAGCAGCGTCAGCCCCGACAGGACGAGAACTGAAGCTTTCTTT. This encodes CASSVSPDRTRTEAFF.

V gene TRBV5-1 combines with J gene TRBJ1-5; unclear D gene. CDR3 size: 16 residues. The V end lost 0 bases, the J end lost 0 bases, and 10 bases lay between the germline ends. Per the germline V gene, CDR1 is SGHRS and CDR2 is YFSETQ. Here the CDR3 reads CASSLGRSISNQPQHF. CDR3 coding DNA: TGCGCCAGCAGCTTGGGGAGGTCCATTAGCAATCAGCCCCAGCATTTT.

This clone was found a few times. This chain connects TRBV5-1 to TRBJ2-7; 9 positions match TRBD1. Germline lookup yields CDR1 SGHRS and CDR2 YFSETQ. The CDR3 is made up of 13 amino acids. Losses at the gene ends were 5 bases for V and 7 bases for J; bases not matched to a gene: 7. CDR3 nucleotides: TGCGCCAGCAGAGGGACAGGGACGAGTGAGCAGTACTTC. Its protein product is CASRGTGTSEQYF.

The chain has TRBV2 and TRBJ2-7, with TRBD1 matching over 8 bases. The CDR3 spans 16 residues. J was trimmed by 0 bases and V by 6 bases; bases with no gene match: 10. CDR1 SNHLY and CDR2 FYNNEI come from the germline V gene. The DNA of the CDR3 is TGTGCCAGCAGCGGATTACCGGGACAGGCCTCCTACGAGCAGTACGTC. Protein product: CASSGLPGQASYEQYV.

The J gene is TRBJ1-1, the V gene TRBV2; 8 positions agree with TRBD1. CDR1 and CDR2 from the germline V gene are SNHLY and FYNNEI. The J segment lost 4 bases and the V segment lost 8 bases, leaving 6 bases of the junction unmatched. This CDR3 comprises 13 residues. The CDR3 DNA reads as TGTGCCAGCGACGGACAGGGAGGCACTGAAGCTTTCTTT. Translated: CASDGQGGTEAFF.

This clone was seen only a few times. This chain connects TRBV10-2 to TRBJ1-2, with D perhaps matching TRBD1 (5 bases). Deletions cut 3 bases from V and 5 bases from J, with 10 bases between. CDR1 WSHSY and CDR2 SAAADI come from the germline V gene. The CDR3 is made up of 13 amino acids. CDR3 protein: CASSDDRAYGYTF. The DNA for the CDR3 is TGCGCCAGCAGTGACGACAGAGCATATGGCTACACCTTC.

V usage is TRBV7-2 and J usage is TRBJ2-3; 9 bases fit TRBD2. The CDR3 spans 16 residues. The germline V gene has CDR1 SGHTA and CDR2 FQGNSA. V was pared by 8 bases and J by 0 bases, with 9 bases of the junction left unmatched. Written as DNA, the CDR3 is TGTGCCAGCGCCTATGGGGCGGGGGGGAGCACAGATACGCAGTATTTT. Amino acids: CASAYGAGGSTDTQYF.